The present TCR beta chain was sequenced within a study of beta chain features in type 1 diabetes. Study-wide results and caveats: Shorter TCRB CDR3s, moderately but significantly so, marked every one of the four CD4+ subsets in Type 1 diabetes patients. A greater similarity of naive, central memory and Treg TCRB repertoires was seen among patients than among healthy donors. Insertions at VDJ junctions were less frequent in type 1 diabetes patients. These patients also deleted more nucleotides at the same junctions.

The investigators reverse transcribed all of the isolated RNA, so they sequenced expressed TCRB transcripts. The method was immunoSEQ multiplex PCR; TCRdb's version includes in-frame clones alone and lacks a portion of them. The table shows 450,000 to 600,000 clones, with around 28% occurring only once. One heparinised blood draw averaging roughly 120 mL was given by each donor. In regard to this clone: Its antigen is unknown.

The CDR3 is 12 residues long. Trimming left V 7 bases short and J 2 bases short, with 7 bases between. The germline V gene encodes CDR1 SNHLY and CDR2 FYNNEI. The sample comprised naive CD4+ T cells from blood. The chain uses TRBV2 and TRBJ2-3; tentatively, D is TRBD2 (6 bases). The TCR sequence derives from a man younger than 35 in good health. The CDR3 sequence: CASTSATDTQYF. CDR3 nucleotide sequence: TGTGCCAGCACTAGCGCCACAGATACGCAGTATTTT. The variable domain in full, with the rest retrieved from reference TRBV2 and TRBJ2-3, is EPEVTQTPSHQVTQMGQEVILRCVPISNHLYFYWYRQILGQKVEFLVSFYNNEISEKSEIFDDQFSVERPDGSNFTLKIRSTKLEDSAMYFCASTSATDTQYFGPGTRLTVL.